A single sample gave rise to the 5 T cell receptor beta chains below, sequenced in a study of brain T cells in children with intractable seizures. Profiled with immunoSEQ multiplex PCR; TCRdb holds only in-frame clones, not every one. This table holds about 80,000 clones, under 95% found once. Sequencing was performed on peripheral blood, taken at surgery. The receptor source for this set is a girl aged 2 to 10 with Rasmussen encephalitis and intractable seizures.

The chain uses TRBV5-4 and TRBJ2-2; D remains unclear. This CDR3 is 13 amino acids long. The germline V gene has CDR1 SGHNT and CDR2 YYREEE (reference sequence). Deletions cut 2 bases from V and 6 bases from J, with 8 bases between. CDR3 DNA: TGTGCCAGCAGCTTTGGGGTCCCCGGGGAGCTGTTTTTT. Protein product: CASSFGVPGELFF.

The V call is TRBV5-6, the J call TRBJ2-3; 13 bases align to TRBD2. The J segment lost 3 bases and the V segment lost 4 bases, leaving 2 bases of the junction unmatched. The CDR3 loop spans 15 amino acids. CDR1 is SGHDT and CDR2 is YYEEEE in the germline V gene. CDR3 sequence reads: CASSLLAGGTDTQYF. In DNA form, the CDR3 reads TGTGCCAGCAGCCTACTAGCGGGAGGGACAGATACGCAGTATTTT.

The chain employs TRBV6-4 and TRBJ2-5, with D maybe TRBD2 (6 bases). The V end was cut by 5 bases, the J end by 3 bases, with 16 bases between. This CDR3 has 15 amino acids. Germline V gene sequence: CDR1 MRHNA, CDR2 SNTAGT. CDR3 DNA: TGTGCCAGCAGTCGAGCCGGGGGTGTAGAAGAGACCCAGTACTTC. Translating it yields CASSRAGGVEETQYF.

The chain uses TRBV10-2 and TRBJ1-4; D not resolved. Looked up from germline, CDR1 is WSHSY and CDR2 is SAAADI. Trimming shortened V by 3 bases and J by 3 bases, and 26 bases separated the two germline ends. This CDR3 contains 20 residues. In DNA, the CDR3 is TGCGCCAGCAGTGATATTTTTACAGCCCTGGACGGGTCGGCTAATGAAAAACTGTTTTTT. Its translation: CASSDIFTALDGSANEKLFF.

This chain connects TRBV9 to TRBJ2-3; 7 bases fit TRBD2. The CDR3 contains 16 residues. Germline V gene sequence: CDR1 SGDLS, CDR2 YYNGEE. Losses at the gene ends were 4 bases for V and 2 bases for J; bases not matched to a gene: 10. The CDR3 DNA is TGTGCCAGCAGCCTAAGGACGGGAGGCCCCACAGATACGCAGTATTTT. It translates to CASSLRTGGPTDTQYF.